Following are 23 T cell receptor beta chains from one sample sequenced in a study of blood T cell repertoires in COVID-19. TCRdb keeps only in-frame clones here, not all; method: immunoSEQ multiplex PCR. Counted here are around 300,000 clones, more than 75% occurring once; the ten biggest clones make up under 3%. The sequenced sample was PBMCs or T cells enriched from blood (not recorded which). The origin of the receptors is a woman aged 18-29 years who had recovered from COVID-19.

The genes are TRBV15 and TRBJ1-3, with D unresolved. The length of the CDR3 is 15 residues. The V gene lost 2 bases and the J gene lost 2 bases, with 10 bases spanning the gap. Per the germline V gene, CDR1 is LNHNV and CDR2 is YYDKDF (reference sequence). The CDR3 DNA sequence: TGTGCCACCAGCAGACGGGGTCAGGCTGGAAACACCATATATTTT. As protein: CATSRRGQAGNTIYF.

The chain combines TRBV9 with TRBJ2-1; D might be TRBD1 (5 bases). This CDR3 is 16 amino acids long. Germline-derived CDR1 and CDR2 are SGDLS and YYNGEE. V was pared by 3 bases and J by 7 bases, with 20 bases between. Here the CDR3 reads CASSGLSGLRINEQFF. In nucleotides, the CDR3 is TGTGCCAGCAGCGGTTTATCAGGGCTACGCATTAATGAGCAGTTCTTC.

This clone has just one count. It is likely a read error: a sequence one base away is far more abundant. The CDR3 is CASTLGGLNTEAFF. CDR3 bases: TGTGCCAGCACCTTAGGGGGGCTGAACACTGAAGCTTTCTTT. The chain recombines TRBV7-2 with TRBJ1-1; D possibly corresponds to TRBD1 (6 bases). CDR1 is SGHTA, CDR2 FQGNSA, per germline. The CDR3 is made up of 14 amino acids.

The chain carries TRBV6-5 and TRBJ1-1; D is undetermined. This CDR3 comprises 11 residues. V shed 7 bases and J shed 3 bases, with 6 bases lying between them. The germline gives CDR1 MNHEY, CDR2 SVGAGI. CDR3 nucleotides: TGTGCCAGCATGAGGGACACTGAAGCTTTCTTT. Translation: CASMRDTEAFF.

The gene calls are TRBV18 and TRBJ2-5; no clear D. Trimming cost V 5 bases and J 4 bases, with 5 bases left between them. This CDR3 has 11 amino acids. Germline V gene lookup returns CDR1 KGHSH and CDR2 LQKENI. The CDR3 region has the DNA TGTGCCAGCTCAGATAGAGAGACCCAGTACTTC. This gives the protein CASSDRETQYF.

This clone was seen once. The chain recombines TRBV9 with TRBJ1-3; weak D call: TRBD1 (6 bases). V lost 0 bases to trimming and J lost 0 bases, with 10 bases between them. Per the germline V gene, CDR1 is SGDLS and CDR2 is YYNGEE. CDR3 length: 16 amino acids. This chain's CDR3 is CASSVGGPSSGNTIYF. CDR3 nucleotide sequence: TGTGCCAGCAGCGTAGGGGGGCCGAGCTCTGGAAACACCATATATTTT.

V gene TRBV5-6 combines with J gene TRBJ2-1, with 10 bases matching TRBD2. Germline assignment: CDR1 SGHDT and CDR2 YYEEEE. The CDR3 has 15 residues. Trimming at V came to 0 bases and at J to 10 bases, leaving 7 bases not matched to a gene. The DNA for the CDR3 is TGTGCCAGCAGCTTGGTTCTAGCGGGAGTGTACGAGCAGTTCTTC. The encoded protein is CASSLVLAGVYEQFF. The entire variable domain, with the rest obtained from reference TRBV5-6 and TRBJ2-1, is as follows: DAGVTQSPTHLIKTRGQQVTLRCSPKSGHDTVSWYQQALGQGPQFIFQYYEEEERQRGNFPDRFSGHQFPNYSSELNVNALLLGDSALYLCASSLVLAGVYEQFFGPGTRLTVL.

This clone was seen only once. In DNA, the CDR3 is TGTGCCAGTAGTCCTCAGGGGCCCTACACCGGGGAGCTGTTTTTT. Encoded protein: CASSPQGPYTGELFF. V and J are TRBV19 and TRBJ2-2, with D possibly TRBD1 on 6 matching bases. The germline V gene encodes CDR1 LNHDA and CDR2 SQIVND (reference sequence). V lost 5 bases to trimming and J lost 3 bases, with 13 bases between them. The CDR3 runs to 15 residues.

Only one count was recorded for this clone. The V gene is TRBV2, the J gene TRBJ1-4; perhaps TRBD1 as D (5 bases). The V gene lost 6 bases and the J gene lost 3 bases, with 11 bases spanning the gap. The CDR3 runs 14 residues. Germline loops: CDR1 SNHLY, CDR2 FYNNEI. The CDR3 DNA sequence: TGTGCCAGCAGACGGAGGGGAGCTAATGAAAAACTGTTTTTT. Protein: CASRRRGANEKLFF.

A note on this clone: This same CDR3 is encoded by further DNA sequences in the sample. The CDR3 spells CASSLGGDYGYTF. As DNA, the CDR3 is TGTGCCAGTAGTTTAGGGGGCGACTATGGCTACACCTTC. V usage is TRBV19 and J usage is TRBJ1-2; TRBD1 matches at 7 bases. Germline loops: CDR1 LNHDA, CDR2 SQIVND (reference sequence). The J segment lost 3 bases and the V segment lost 5 bases, leaving 3 bases of the junction unmatched. The CDR3 runs to 13 residues.

The chain is built from TRBV7-9 and TRBJ2-7; a possible D gene is TRBD1 (5 bases). Germline V lookup: CDR1 SEHNR, CDR2 FQNEAQ (reference sequence). V was pared by 0 bases and J by 2 bases, with 14 bases between. CDR3 length equals 16 residues. In DNA, the CDR3 is TGTGCCAGCAGCTTAGCGGTTGGGGCCAGGGCCTACGAGCAGTACTTC. Its translation: CASSLAVGARAYEQYF.

V is TRBV15 and J is TRBJ1-1; unclear D gene. Germline CDR1 LNHNV, CDR2 YYDKDF (reference sequence). The CDR3 consists of 15 residues. V shed 1 base and J shed 1 base, with 10 bases lying between them. In nucleotides, the CDR3 is TGTGCCACCAGCAGAGTAGTGTCGGGGAACACTGAAGCTTTCTTT. As protein: CATSRVVSGNTEAFF.

The chain has TRBV15 and TRBJ2-5; D gene unclear. V was clipped by 5 bases and J by 1 base, with 8 bases between them. Per the germline V gene, CDR1 is LNHNV and CDR2 is YYDKDF (reference sequence). This CDR3 is built from 13 residues. The CDR3 sequence is CATSPWLQETQYF. The CDR3 region has the DNA TGTGCCACCAGCCCATGGCTCCAAGAGACCCAGTACTTC.

The chain joins TRBV7-2 to TRBJ2-7; D might be TRBD1 (5 bases). In germline, CDR1 is SGHTA, CDR2 FQGNSA. This CDR3 contains 14 residues. Trimming removed 3 bases from V and 7 bases from J, with 16 bases in between. The CDR3 DNA reads as TGTGCCAGCAGCTTCCGCCAGGGTCTAGGAGAGCAGTACTTC. This sequence encodes CASSFRQGLGEQYF.

The chain uses TRBV3-1 (or the pseudogene TRBV3-2) and TRBJ2-3; D is perhaps TRBD1 (5 bases). This CDR3 is 15 amino acids long. V lost 1 base, J lost 4 bases, and 12 bases lay in between. From germline, CDR1 is LGHDT and CDR2 YNNKEL (reference sequence). The CDR3 loop is CASSQGQGRADTQYF. CDR3 sequence (DNA): TGTGCCAGCAGCCAAGGCCAGGGAAGGGCAGATACGCAGTATTTT.

The chain carries TRBV15 and TRBJ2-7; D perhaps matches TRBD2 (6 bases). This CDR3 spans 15 amino acids. Germline CDR1 reads LNHNV; CDR2 reads YYDKDF (reference sequence). Trimming pared 8 bases from V and 7 bases from J, leaving 24 bases between. CDR3 sequence (DNA): TGTGCCACCTCGGCCGGCGGGACTGTGACGGGGGAGCAGTACTTC. Translation gives CATSAGGTVTGEQYF. The full variable domain, its missing parts supplied by reference TRBV15 and TRBJ2-7, is DAMVIQNPRYQVTQFGKPVTLSCSQTLNHNVMYWYQQKSSQAPKLLFHYYDKDFNNEADTPDNFQSRRPNTSFCFLDIRSPGLGDTAMYLCATSAGGTVTGEQYFGPGTRLTVT.

J is TRBJ1-5 and V is TRBV9; 9 bases align to TRBD1. The germline V gene encodes CDR1 SGDLS and CDR2 YYNGEE. The CDR3 extends over 14 amino acids. Trimming took 2 bases from V and 8 from J; bases not matched to a gene: 5. This CDR3 reads CASSVTGGEEPQHF. The CDR3 DNA reads as TGTGCCAGCAGCGTTACAGGGGGCGAGGAGCCCCAGCATTTT.

The genes are TRBV9 and TRBJ2-1; 13 bases match TRBD2. In germline, CDR1 is SGDLS, CDR2 YYNGEE. V was clipped by 3 bases and J by 8 bases; unmatched bases: 11. This CDR3 comprises 17 residues. The CDR3: CASSERTSGGTWDEQFF. The DNA for the CDR3 is TGTGCCAGCAGCGAAAGGACTAGCGGGGGCACCTGGGATGAGCAGTTCTTC.

The chain recombines TRBV18 with TRBJ1-2, with TRBD1 identical over 7 bases. Germline-derived CDR1 and CDR2 are KGHSH and LQKENI. The V segment lost 2 bases and the J segment 8 bases; nucleotides outside the gene matches: 14. The CDR3 extends over 16 amino acids. CDR3 in amino acids: CASSPGQDIRASGYTF. The CDR3 DNA reads TGTGCCAGCTCACCAGGACAGGACATCCGGGCGTCCGGCTACACCTTC.

This chain connects TRBV9 to TRBJ2-1, with 9 bases identical to TRBD2. The CDR3 sequence is 15 residues long. Looked up from germline, CDR1 is SGDLS and CDR2 is YYNGEE. V gave up 3 bases and J gave up 6 bases; unmatched junction bases: 7. CDR3 loop: CASSALAGDGNEQFF. CDR3 nucleotide sequence: TGTGCCAGCAGCGCCTTAGCGGGAGATGGCAATGAGCAGTTCTTC.

The chain employs TRBV14 and TRBJ2-7, with D possibly being TRBD2 (5 bases). From germline, CDR1 is SGHDN and CDR2 FVKESK. V lost 2 bases, J lost 7 bases, and 21 bases lay in between. The CDR3 is made up of 16 amino acids. The CDR3, as DNA: TGTGCCAGCAGCCAAACCTCCGGGCTAGCAAGTAGGGAGCAGTACTTC. As protein: CASSQTSGLASREQYF. The complete variable domain, with remaining parts taken from reference TRBV14 and TRBJ2-7, reads EAGVTQFPSHSVIEKGQTVTLRCDPISGHDNLYWYRRVMGKEIKFLLHFVKESKQDESGMPNNRFLAERTGGTYSTLKVQPAELEDSGVYFCASSQTSGLASREQYFGPGTRLTVT.

The chain joins TRBV24-1 to TRBJ1-5, with TRBD1 matching over 8 bases. Germline CDR1 and CDR2: KGHDR and SFDVKD. The CDR3 length is 13 residues. Trimming removed 4 bases from V and 9 bases from J; junction bases left unmatched: 4. The CDR3 DNA follows: TGTGCCACCAGTGACACCGGGACAGGGCCCCAGCATTTT. Translating gives CATSDTGTGPQHF.

The chain combines TRBV5-1 with TRBJ1-2; 9 bases line up with TRBD1. Trimming cost V 3 bases and J 3 bases; bases outside gene matches: 9. CDR1 and CDR2 from the germline V gene are SGHRS and YFSETQ. The CDR3 consists of 16 residues. The CDR3 region is CASSYPGQGFHYGYTF. The DNA for the CDR3 is TGCGCCAGCAGCTACCCGGGACAGGGTTTCCACTATGGCTACACCTTC.